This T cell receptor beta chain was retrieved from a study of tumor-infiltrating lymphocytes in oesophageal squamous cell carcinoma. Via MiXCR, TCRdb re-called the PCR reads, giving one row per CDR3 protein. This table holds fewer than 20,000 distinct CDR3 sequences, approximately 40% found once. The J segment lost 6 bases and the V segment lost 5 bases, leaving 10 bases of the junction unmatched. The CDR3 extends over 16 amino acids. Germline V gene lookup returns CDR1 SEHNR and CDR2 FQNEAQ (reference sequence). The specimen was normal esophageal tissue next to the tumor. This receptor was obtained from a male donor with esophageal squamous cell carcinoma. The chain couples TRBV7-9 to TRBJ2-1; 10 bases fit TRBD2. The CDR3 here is CASSPRLAGVINEQFF. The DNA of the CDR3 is TGTGCCAGCAGCCCGCGGCTAGCGGGAGTAATCAATGAGCAGTTCTTC.